The 11 T cell receptor beta chains below come from one sample, sequenced in a study of cytomegalovirus exposure and HLA in healthy donors. Sequencing used immunoSEQ multiplex PCR; TCRdb keeps in-frame clones, though not all of them. Of 220,000 or so clones in the sample, around 87% were seen once. Sequenced: PBMCs. These receptors were taken from a woman aged 18-35 years in good health and CMV-seropositive.

The chain combines TRBV6-4 with TRBJ1-5, with 7 bases matching TRBD1. Germline V gives CDR1 MRHNA, CDR2 SNTAGT. Trimming took 3 bases from V and 6 from J; bases not matched to a gene: 2. The CDR3 has 13 amino acids. The CDR3 here is CASSEYRGQPQHF. In DNA form, the CDR3 reads TGTGCCAGCAGTGAGTACAGGGGTCAGCCCCAGCATTTT.

This clone was found once. The chain has TRBV19 and TRBJ1-1, with 7 positions matching TRBD1. V shed 5 bases and J 10 bases; nucleotides not matched to a gene: 16. The CDR3 consists of 15 residues. CDR1 is LNHDA, CDR2 SQIVND, per germline (reference sequence). In DNA form, the CDR3 reads TGTGCCAGTAGTCCTCAATCTCTACAGGGGCTTGGAGCTTTCTTT. Protein product: CASSPQSLQGLGAFF.

CDR3 sequence reads: CASSQTGTGPSSSYEQYF. Written as DNA, the CDR3 is TGCGCCAGCAGCCAGACCGGGACAGGGCCGTCGAGCTCCTACGAGCAGTACTTC. This chain connects TRBV4-1 to TRBJ2-7, with TRBD1 matching over 9 bases. CDR3 length equals 18 residues. CDR1 and CDR2 from the germline V gene are MGHRA and YSYEKL. V gave up 3 bases and J gave up 0 bases; unmatched junction bases: 12.

The chain uses TRBV14 and TRBJ2-7, with TRBD2 matching 7 bases. Per germline, CDR1 SGHDN and CDR2 FVKESK. This CDR3 spans 15 amino acids. Trimming at V came to 4 bases and at J to 1 base, leaving 7 bases not matched to a gene. CDR3 residues: CASSPVAGPSYEQYF. In DNA form, the CDR3 reads TGTGCCAGCAGCCCGGTAGCGGGTCCGTCCTACGAGCAGTACTTC.

V usage is TRBV27 and J usage is TRBJ1-2; TRBD1 aligns across 10 bases. CDR1 is MNHEY and CDR2 is SMNVEV in the germline V gene (reference sequence). The CDR3 runs 20 residues. The trim removed 0 bases at V and 3 bases at J, leaving 16 bases unmatched. The CDR3 coding sequence is TGTGCCAGCAGTTTATCACCCGCAGGGACAGGGGTTATTAGGGACTATGGCTACACCTTC. Its protein product is CASSLSPAGTGVIRDYGYTF.

The chain links TRBV4-2 to TRBJ2-7; TRBD2 agrees at 14 bases. This CDR3 has 19 residues. The V gene end was trimmed by 5 bases and the J gene end by 0 bases; junction bases not matched to a gene: 12. The germline CDR1 and CDR2 sequences are LGHNA and YNFKEQ. The CDR3 sequence is CASSGVPGLAGVSSYEQYF. The DNA for the CDR3 is TGTGCCAGCAGCGGTGTTCCGGGACTAGCGGGAGTAAGCTCCTACGAGCAGTACTTC.

This clone has a single count. This sequence joins TRBV5-1 and TRBJ1-1; 7 nucleotides agree with TRBD1. Germline V lookup: CDR1 SGHRS, CDR2 YFSETQ. The V gene end was trimmed by 4 bases and the J gene end by 0 bases; junction bases not matched to a gene: 6. The CDR3 extends over 15 amino acids. This chain's CDR3 is CASSPRTGVNTEAFF. The CDR3 bases are TGCGCCAGCAGCCCTAGGACAGGAGTGAACACTGAAGCTTTCTTT.

This clone was observed a single time. V and J are TRBV7-8 and TRBJ2-3, with D possibly matching TRBD1 (6 bases). V lost 1 base and J lost 2, with 13 bases in between. The CDR3 consists of 16 residues. The germline V gene encodes CDR1 SGHVS and CDR2 FQNEAQ. CDR3 residues: CASSLVGGVATDTQYF. The CDR3 nucleotides read TGTGCCAGCAGCTTAGTAGGGGGAGTCGCCACAGATACGCAGTATTTT. The full variable domain, rest sourced from reference TRBV7-8 and TRBJ2-3, is GAGVSQSPRYKVAKRGQDVALRCDPISGHVSLFWYQQALGQGPEFLTYFQNEAQLDKSGLPSDRFFAERPEGSVSTLKIQRTQQEDSAVYLCASSLVGGVATDTQYFGPGTRLTVL.

V and J are TRBV28 and TRBJ1-4, with no clear D. The germline V and J ends were trimmed by 2 bases and 7 bases, with 17 bases remaining between them. There are 16 residues in the CDR3. Germline CDR1 and CDR2: MDHEN and SYDVKM. CDR3 DNA sequence: TGTGCCAGCAGTTTAGGTCCGCAGGTAGGGAGTGAAAAACTGTTTTTT. Its translation is CASSLGPQVGSEKLFF. The whole variable domain, remainder taken from reference TRBV28 and TRBJ1-4, is DVKVTQSSRYLVKRTGEKVFLECVQDMDHENMFWYRQDPGLGLRLIYFSYDVKMKEKGDIPEGYSVSREKKERFSLILESASTNQTSMYLCASSLGPQVGSEKLFFGSGTQLSVL.

This chain joins TRBV4-1 and TRBJ1-5; D is undetermined. Germline V CDR1 and CDR2: MGHRA, YSYEKL. The length of the CDR3 is 16 residues. Trimming took 4 bases from V and 0 from J, leaving 13 bases between them. The CDR3 reads CASSPTPQYSNQPQHF. The CDR3 nucleotides are TGCGCCAGCAGCCCAACTCCACAGTATAGCAATCAGCCCCAGCATTTT.

This chain uses TRBV6-1 with TRBJ1-2, with D unclear. The germline CDR1 and CDR2 sequences are MNHNS and SASEGT. The CDR3 runs 15 residues. Trimming pared 3 bases from V and 2 bases from J, leaving 13 bases between. The DNA of the CDR3 is TGTGCCAGCAGTGACCGCCAGGCTCTGAACTATGGCTACACCTTC. Translating gives CASSDRQALNYGYTF.